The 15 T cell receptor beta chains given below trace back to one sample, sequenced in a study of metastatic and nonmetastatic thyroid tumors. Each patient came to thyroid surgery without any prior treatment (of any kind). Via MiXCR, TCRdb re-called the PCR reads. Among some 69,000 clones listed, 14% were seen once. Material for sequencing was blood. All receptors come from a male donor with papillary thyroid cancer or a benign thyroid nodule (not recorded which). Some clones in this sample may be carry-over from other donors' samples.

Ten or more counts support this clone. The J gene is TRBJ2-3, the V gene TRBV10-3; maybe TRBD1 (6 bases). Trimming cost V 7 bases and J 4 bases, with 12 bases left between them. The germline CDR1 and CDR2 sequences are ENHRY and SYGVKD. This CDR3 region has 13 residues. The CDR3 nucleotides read TGTGCCATCATGCCACAGGGAGCAGATACGCAGTATTTT. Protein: CAIMPQGADTQYF.

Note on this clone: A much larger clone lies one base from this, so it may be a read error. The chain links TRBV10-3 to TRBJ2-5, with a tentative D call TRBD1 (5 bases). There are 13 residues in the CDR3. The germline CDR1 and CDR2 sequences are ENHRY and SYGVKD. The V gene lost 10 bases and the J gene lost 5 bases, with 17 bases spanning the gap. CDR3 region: CATTHGAGETQYF. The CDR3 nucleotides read TGTGCCACGACACATGGGGCAGGGGAGACCCAGTACTTC.

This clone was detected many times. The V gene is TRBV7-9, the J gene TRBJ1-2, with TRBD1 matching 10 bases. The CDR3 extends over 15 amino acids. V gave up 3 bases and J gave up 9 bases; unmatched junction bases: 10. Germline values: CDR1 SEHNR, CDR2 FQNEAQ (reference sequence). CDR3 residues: CASSLMGQGSDSYTF. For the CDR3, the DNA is TGTGCCAGCAGCTTGATGGGACAGGGGAGTGACAGCTACACCTTC.

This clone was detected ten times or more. CDR3 protein: CASSSGTVSGNTIYF. DNA for the CDR3: TGTGCCAGCAGTTCGGGGACAGTCTCTGGAAACACCATATATTTT. The chain links TRBV6-1 to TRBJ1-3; 7 bases line up with TRBD1. This CDR3 comprises 15 residues. Germline CDR1 MNHNS, CDR2 SASEGT. After removal of 5 bases from V and 0 bases from J, the junction contained 4 bases not matched to a gene.

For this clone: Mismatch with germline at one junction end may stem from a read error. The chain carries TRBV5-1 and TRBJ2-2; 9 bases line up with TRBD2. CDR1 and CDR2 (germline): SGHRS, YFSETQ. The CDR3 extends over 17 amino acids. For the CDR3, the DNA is TGTGCCAGCAGCCTAGGCGGTAGCGGGAGACGTGAGGGTTTTGTGTTTTTT. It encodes CASSLGGSGRREGFVFF. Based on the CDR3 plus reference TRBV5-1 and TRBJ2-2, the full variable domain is KAGVTQTPRYLIKTRGQQVTLSCSPISGHRSVSWYQQTPGQGLQFLFEYFSETQRNKGNFPGRFSGRQFSNSRSEMNVSTLELGDSALYLCASSLGGSGRREGFVFFGEGSRLTVL.

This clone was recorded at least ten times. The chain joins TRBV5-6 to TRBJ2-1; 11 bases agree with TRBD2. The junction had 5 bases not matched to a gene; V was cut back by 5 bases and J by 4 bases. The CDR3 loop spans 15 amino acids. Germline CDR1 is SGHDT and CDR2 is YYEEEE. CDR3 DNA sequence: TGTGCCAGCAGGGCGGGACTAGCGGATTACAATGAGCAGTTCTTC. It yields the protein CASRAGLADYNEQFF.

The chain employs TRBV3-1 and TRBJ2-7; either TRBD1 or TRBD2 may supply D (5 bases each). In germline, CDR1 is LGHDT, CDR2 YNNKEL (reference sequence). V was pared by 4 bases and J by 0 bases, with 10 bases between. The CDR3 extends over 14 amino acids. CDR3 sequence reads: CASSRSGLSYEQYF. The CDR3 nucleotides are TGTGCCAGCAGCCGGTCGGGGCTCTCCTACGAGCAGTACTTC.

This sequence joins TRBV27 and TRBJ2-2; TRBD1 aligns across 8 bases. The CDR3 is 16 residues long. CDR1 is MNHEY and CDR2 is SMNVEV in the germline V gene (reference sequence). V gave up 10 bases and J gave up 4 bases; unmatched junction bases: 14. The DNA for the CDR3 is TGTGCCATCATCCCCGGACAGGGAATATCCACCGGGGAGCTGTTTTTT. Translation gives CAIIPGQGISTGELFF.

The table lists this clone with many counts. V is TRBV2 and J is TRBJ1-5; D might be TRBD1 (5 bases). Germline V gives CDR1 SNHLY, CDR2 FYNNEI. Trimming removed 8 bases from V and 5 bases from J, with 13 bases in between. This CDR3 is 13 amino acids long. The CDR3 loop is CASGLGTDQPQHF. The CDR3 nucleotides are TGTGCCAGCGGACTTGGGACCGATCAGCCCCAGCATTTT.

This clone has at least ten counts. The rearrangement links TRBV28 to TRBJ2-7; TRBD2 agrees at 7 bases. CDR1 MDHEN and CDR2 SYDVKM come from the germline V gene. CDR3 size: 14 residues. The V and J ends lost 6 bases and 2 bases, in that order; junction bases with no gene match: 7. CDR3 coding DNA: TGTGCCAGCAGCTGGAGGGAGGGTCCCTACGAGCAGTACTTC. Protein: CASSWREGPYEQYF.

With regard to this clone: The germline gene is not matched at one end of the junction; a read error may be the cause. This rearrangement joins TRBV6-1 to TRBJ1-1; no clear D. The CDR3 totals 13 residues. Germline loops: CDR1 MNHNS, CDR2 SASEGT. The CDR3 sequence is CASSFVGGTEALF. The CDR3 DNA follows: TGTGCCAGCAGCTTTGTGGGTGGCACTGAAGCTCTCTTT.

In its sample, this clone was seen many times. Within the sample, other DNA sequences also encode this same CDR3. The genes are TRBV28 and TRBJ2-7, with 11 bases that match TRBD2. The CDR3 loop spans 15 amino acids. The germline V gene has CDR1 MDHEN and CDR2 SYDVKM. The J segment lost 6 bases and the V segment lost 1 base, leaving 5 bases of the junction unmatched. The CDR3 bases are TGTGCCAGCAGTTTATTACTAGCGGGAGAGGGCGAGCAGTACTTC. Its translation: CASSLLLAGEGEQYF.

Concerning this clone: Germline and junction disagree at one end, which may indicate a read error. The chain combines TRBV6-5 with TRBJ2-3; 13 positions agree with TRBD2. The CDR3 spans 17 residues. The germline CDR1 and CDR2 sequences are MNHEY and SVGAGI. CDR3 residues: CASSYPRTSGSTYTQYF. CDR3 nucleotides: TGTGCCAGCAGTTACCCTAGGACTAGCGGGAGCACATATACGCAGTATTTT.

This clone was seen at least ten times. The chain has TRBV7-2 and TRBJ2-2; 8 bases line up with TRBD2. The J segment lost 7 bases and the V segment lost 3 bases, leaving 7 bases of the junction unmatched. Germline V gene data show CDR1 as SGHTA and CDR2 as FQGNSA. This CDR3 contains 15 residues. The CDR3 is CASSFGLAGNGELFF. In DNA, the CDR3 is TGTGCCAGCAGCTTTGGGCTAGCGGGCAACGGGGAGCTGTTTTTT.

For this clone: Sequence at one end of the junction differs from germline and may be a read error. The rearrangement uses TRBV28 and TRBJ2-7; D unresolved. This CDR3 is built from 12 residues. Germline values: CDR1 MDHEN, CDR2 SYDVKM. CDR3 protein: CASSLGSYEQYF. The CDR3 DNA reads TGCGCCAGCAGTTTGGGCAGCTACGAGCAGTACTTC. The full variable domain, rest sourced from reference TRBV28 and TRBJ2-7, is DVKVTQSSRYLVKRTGEKVFLECVQDMDHENMFWYRQDPGLGLRLIYFSYDVKMKEKGDIPEGYSVSREKKERFSLILESASTNQTSMYLCASSLGSYEQYFGPGTRLTVT.